What follows is one TCR beta chain and its context. During active infection, Seattle patients enrolled and were then monitored through disease. This entry belongs to a study of blood T cell repertoires in COVID-19. Study information: The United States, Italy and Spain supplied acute and convalescent COVID-19 samples. PBMCs, B-cell-depleted T cells, or T cells provided the cDNA or gDNA that made up the material.

Deletions cut 5 bases from V and 0 bases from J, with 13 bases between. Germline V lookup: CDR1 SEHNR, CDR2 FQNEAQ (reference sequence). This CDR3 has 15 amino acids. In the authors' workflow: Nucleated cell counts were estimated from reference gene primer amplification. Profiled with immunoSEQ multiplex PCR; TCRdb holds only in-frame clones, not every one. V and J calls and clone size are as listed in that table; D and trimming were resolved from the DNA. The sample carries 300,000 to 400,000 clones, more than 80% recorded once. The origin of this receptor is a woman in her thirties with COVID-19, enrolled during active disease. The specimen was peripheral blood. This chain links TRBV7-9 with TRBJ1-1; perhaps TRBD1 as D (5 bases). The CDR3 DNA reads TGTGCCAGCAGCAAAGGGGCAGCCATGAACACTGAAGCTTTCTTT. Its translation: CASSKGAAMNTEAFF.